The 10 T cell receptor beta chains in this list originate from one sample, sequenced in a study of early T cells in non-severe SARS-CoV-2 infection. One entry per CDR3 protein, called by TCRdb with MiXCR from the 5' RACE reads. The table has about 64,000 distinct CDR3 sequences, roughly 9% seen once. The sample was whole blood, taken at baseline. Every receptor here comes from an adult who was a healthcare worker with PCR-confirmed SARS-CoV-2 infection or an uninfected control (not recorded which).

This clonotype was seen many times. V is TRBV7-9 and J is TRBJ2-3, with D possibly TRBD2 on 6 matching bases. The germline gives CDR1 SEHNR, CDR2 FQNEAQ (reference sequence). There are 16 residues in the CDR3. The V gene lost 4 bases and the J gene lost 0 bases, with 14 bases spanning the gap. The CDR3 loop reads CASSSGTYPSTDTQYF. The CDR3, as DNA: TGTGCCAGCAGCTCCGGGACTTACCCTAGCACAGATACGCAGTATTTT.

This clonotype came up a few times. The genes are TRBV12-3 or TRBV12-4 and TRBJ1-1; D uncertain. With 5 bases removed from V and 5 bases from J, the gap between germline ends came to 15 bases. This CDR3 contains 14 residues. CDR3 sequence (DNA): TGTGCCAGCAGTCCCCCGCTAATAGGAACTGAAGCTTTCTTT. It codes for CASSPPLIGTEAFF.

This clonotype was picked up a small number of times. The chain recombines TRBV6-2 or TRBV6-3 with TRBJ1-2; D perhaps matches TRBD1 (5 bases). V lost 6 bases to trimming and J lost 8 bases, with 19 bases between them. Germline V CDR1 and CDR2: MNHEY, SVGEGT. This CDR3 is 14 amino acids long. The CDR3 region has the DNA TGTGCCAGCAGATTCAATGCGGACATCCGAGGCTACACCTTC. Encoded protein: CASRFNADIRGYTF.

The table lists this clonotype with a few counts. The chain links TRBV5-6 to TRBJ1-2; no firm D call. Germline CDR1 SGHDT, CDR2 YYEEEE. With 1 base removed from V and 8 bases from J, the gap between germline ends came to 9 bases. The CDR3 length is 12 residues. CDR3 sequence (DNA): TGTGCCAGCAGCTTGAGAGGGTTCGGCTACACCTTC. Translating it yields CASSLRGFGYTF.

This clonotype was seen many times. This chain uses TRBV6-6 with TRBJ2-3; D is uncertain. Germline loops: CDR1 MNHNY, CDR2 SVGAGI (reference sequence). Deletions cut 7 bases from V and 6 bases from J, with 14 bases between. The CDR3 runs to 13 residues. Written as DNA, the CDR3 is TGTGCCAGCATGGGCCGCCAAGGGGATACGCAGTATTTT. Residues: CASMGRQGDTQYF.

This clonotype occurred many times. The chain uses TRBV7-2 and TRBJ1-3; possibly TRBD1 for D (5 bases). There are 16 residues in the CDR3. The germline V gene encodes CDR1 SGHTA and CDR2 FQGNSA. Trimming pared 1 base from V and 0 bases from J, leaving 10 bases between. In DNA form, the CDR3 reads TGTGCCAGCAGCTTAGTAGCAGGGTTCTCTGGAAACACCATATATTTT. Translated: CASSLVAGFSGNTIYF.

The rearrangement links TRBV6-6 to TRBJ1-6; no reliable D call. The CDR3 length is 15 residues. V lost 0 bases to trimming and J lost 7 bases, with 10 bases between them. Germline V gene sequence: CDR1 MNHNY, CDR2 SVGAGI (reference sequence). CDR3 residues: CASSYSQGMNSPLHF. Written as DNA, the CDR3 is TGTGCCAGCAGTTACTCCCAAGGGATGAATTCACCCCTCCACTTT.

The chain joins TRBV19 to TRBJ2-1; D possibly corresponds to TRBD1 (6 bases). Deletions cut 4 bases from V and 6 bases from J, with 19 bases between. CDR1 is LNHDA and CDR2 is SQIVND in the germline V gene (reference sequence). The CDR3 is 16 amino acids. CDR3 residues: CASSKQGPPMRNEQFF. The CDR3 nucleotides are TGTGCCAGTAGTAAACAGGGACCGCCGATGCGCAATGAGCAGTTCTTC.

In its sample, this clonotype was seen a few times. The V gene is TRBV24-1, the J gene TRBJ2-2, with TRBD1 matching over 11 bases. V lost 7 bases, J lost 5 bases, and 2 bases stayed unmatched. CDR1 and CDR2 (germline): KGHDR, SFDVKD. The CDR3 is made up of 14 amino acids. In DNA form, the CDR3 reads TGTGCCACCAGCGGGACAGGGGGAACCGGGGAGCTGTTTTTT. The encoded protein is CATSGTGGTGELFF.

This clonotype was observed many times. The rearrangement links TRBV5-1 to TRBJ1-1; 8 bases map to TRBD1. The CDR3 has 14 amino acids. Germline V gene data show CDR1 as SGHRS and CDR2 as YFSETQ. The V and J ends lost 5 bases and 3 bases, in that order; junction bases with no gene match: 6. The CDR3 spells CASSPQGADTEAFF. The CDR3 DNA sequence: TGCGCCAGCAGTCCTCAGGGGGCCGACACTGAAGCTTTCTTT.